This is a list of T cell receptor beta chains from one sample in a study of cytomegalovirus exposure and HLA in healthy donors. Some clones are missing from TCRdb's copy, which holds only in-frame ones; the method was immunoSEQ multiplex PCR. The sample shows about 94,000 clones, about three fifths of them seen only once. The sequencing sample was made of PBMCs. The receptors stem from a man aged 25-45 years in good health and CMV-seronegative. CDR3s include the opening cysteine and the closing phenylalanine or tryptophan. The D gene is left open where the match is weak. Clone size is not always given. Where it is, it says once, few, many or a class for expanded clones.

CDR3aa: CSVESGEDYGYTF; CDR3nt: TGCAGCGTTGAATCGGGGGAGGACTATGGCTACACCTTC; abundance: .; d_gene: .; j_gene: TRBJ1-2; v_gene: TRBV29-1
CDR3aa: CASSLPFGELFF; CDR3nt: TGTGCCAGCAGCCTTCCCTTCGGGGAGCTGTTTTTT; abundance: .; d_gene: .; j_gene: TRBJ2-2; v_gene: TRBV7-3
CDR3aa: CASSQDQGGARNTEAFF; CDR3nt: TGCGCCAGCAGCCAAGATCAGGGAGGGGCAAGGAACACTGAAGCTTTCTTT; abundance: .; d_gene: .; j_gene: TRBJ1-1; v_gene: TRBV4-1
CDR3aa: CASSQGPGLALTYEQYF; CDR3nt: TGCGCCAGCAGCCAAGGACCGGGACTAGCCCTGACCTACGAGCAGTACTTC; abundance: few; d_gene: TRBD2; j_gene: TRBJ2-7; v_gene: TRBV4-1
CDR3aa: CASSRTGGYTEAFF; CDR3nt: TGTGCCAGCAGTAGGACAGGGGGCTACACTGAAGCTTTCTTT; abundance: .; d_gene: TRBD1; j_gene: TRBJ1-1; v_gene: TRBV6-1
CDR3aa: CASSAFNEQFF; CDR3nt: TGTGCCAGCAGTGCTTTCAATGAGCAGTTCTTC; abundance: .; d_gene: .; j_gene: TRBJ2-1; v_gene: TRBV2
CDR3aa: CASSHREGLYNEQFF; CDR3nt: TGTGCCAGTAGTCATAGGGAGGGCCTATACAATGAGCAGTTCTTC; abundance: .; d_gene: TRBD2; j_gene: TRBJ2-1; v_gene: TRBV19
CDR3aa: CASSSSGASGRNIQYF; CDR3nt: TGTGCCAGCAGCTCAAGCGGGGCCTCTGGTAGGAACATTCAGTACTTC; abundance: once; d_gene: TRBD2; j_gene: TRBJ2-4; v_gene: TRBV7-3
CDR3aa: CASSPPYFIAGFTGELFF; CDR3nt: TGTGCCAGCTCACCACCTTACTTCATAGCGGGGTTCACCGGGGAGCTGTTTTTT; abundance: .; d_gene: TRBD2; j_gene: TRBJ2-2; v_gene: TRBV18
CDR3aa: CASSLVGGGGFSGANVLTF; CDR3nt: TGTGCCAGCAGTTTAGTGGGAGGGGGAGGATTCTCTGGGGCCAACGTCCTGACTTTC; abundance: .; d_gene: .; j_gene: TRBJ2-6; v_gene: TRBV27
CDR3aa: CASSIVGRGTLNTEAFF; CDR3nt: TGTGCCAGTAGTATAGTAGGCAGGGGGACGCTGAACACTGAAGCTTTCTTT; abundance: .; d_gene: TRBD1; j_gene: TRBJ1-1; v_gene: TRBV19
CDR3aa: CASSRGRFIIEDGYTF; CDR3nt: TGCGCCAGCAGCAGAGGGCGGTTTATAATTGAGGATGGCTACACCTTC; abundance: once; d_gene: .; j_gene: TRBJ1-2; v_gene: TRBV4-1
CDR3aa: CASSSGAIQETQYF; CDR3nt: TGCGCCAGTTCTAGCGGGGCTATTCAAGAGACCCAGTACTTC; abundance: .; d_gene: TRBD2; j_gene: TRBJ2-5; v_gene: TRBV5-1
CDR3aa: CASSEADRASAFSNQPQHF; CDR3nt: TGTGCCAGCAGTGAAGCTGACAGGGCGAGTGCCTTTAGCAATCAGCCCCAGCATTTT; abundance: .; d_gene: TRBD1; j_gene: TRBJ1-5; v_gene: TRBV6-1
CDR3aa: CASRPSGVVEQYF; CDR3nt: TGTGCCAGCAGGCCTAGCGGGGTGGTCGAGCAGTACTTC; abundance: .; d_gene: TRBD2; j_gene: TRBJ2-7; v_gene: TRBV6-5
CDR3aa: CASSLVSGYF; CDR3nt: TGTGCCAGCAGCTTAGTGTCCGGGTATTTT; abundance: few; d_gene: .; j_gene: TRBJ2-3; v_gene: TRBV11-2
CDR3aa: CASSLSKGAEAFF; CDR3nt: TGTGCCAGCAGTTTATCCAAGGGAGCTGAAGCTTTCTTT; abundance: .; d_gene: .; j_gene: TRBJ1-1; v_gene: TRBV28
CDR3aa: CASSSGQGGNNEQFF; CDR3nt: TGTGCCAGCAGCTCCGGACAGGGAGGGAACAATGAGCAGTTCTTC; abundance: few; d_gene: .; j_gene: TRBJ2-1; v_gene: TRBV9
CDR3aa: CASSDSGLAGYNEQFF; CDR3nt: TGTGCCAGCAGTGACTCGGGACTAGCGGGATACAATGAGCAGTTCTTC; abundance: few; d_gene: TRBD2; j_gene: TRBJ2-1; v_gene: TRBV6-4
CDR3aa: CASSGWDRGYEQYF; CDR3nt: TGTGCCAGCAGCGGGTGGGACAGGGGGTACGAGCAGTACTTC; abundance: .; d_gene: TRBD1; j_gene: TRBJ2-7; v_gene: TRBV13
CDR3aa: CASSLACRQGTYGYTF; CDR3nt: TGTGCCAGCAGCTTGGCCTGTAGACAGGGAACCTATGGCTACACCTTC; abundance: .; d_gene: TRBD1; j_gene: TRBJ1-2; v_gene: TRBV5-6
CDR3aa: CASSARTLPYNEQFF; CDR3nt: TGTGCCAGCAGCGCGCGGACTCTCCCCTATAATGAGCAGTTCTTC; abundance: .; d_gene: .; j_gene: TRBJ2-1; v_gene: TRBV9
CDR3aa: CASSEGTADTQYF; CDR3nt: TGTGCCAGCAGCGAGGGGACAGCAGATACGCAGTATTTT; abundance: few; d_gene: TRBD1; j_gene: TRBJ2-3; v_gene: TRBV6-4
CDR3aa: CASSQGGDTDTQYF; CDR3nt: TGTGCCAGCAGCCAAGGGGGGGACACAGATACGCAGTATTTT; abundance: .; d_gene: .; j_gene: TRBJ2-3; v_gene: TRBV11-2
CDR3aa: CASSWGEGAYEQYF; CDR3nt: TGTGCCAGCAGTTGGGGGGAGGGGGCCTACGAGCAGTACTTC; abundance: .; d_gene: .; j_gene: TRBJ2-7; v_gene: TRBV6-5
CDR3aa: CASSSTPDFPAYEQYF; CDR3nt: TGTGCCAGCTCATCGACACCGGACTTCCCAGCCTACGAGCAGTACTTC; abundance: .; d_gene: .; j_gene: TRBJ2-7; v_gene: TRBV18
CDR3aa: CASSISGFHGYTF; CDR3nt: TGTGCCAGTAGTATATCCGGGTTCCATGGCTACACCTTC; abundance: .; d_gene: .; j_gene: TRBJ1-2; v_gene: TRBV19
CDR3aa: CASKRRVMNNEQFF; CDR3nt: TGTGCCAGCAAACGGAGGGTTATGAACAATGAGCAGTTCTTC; abundance: once; d_gene: .; j_gene: TRBJ2-1; v_gene: TRBV2
CDR3aa: CASSFWAGDNQPQHF; CDR3nt: TGTGCCAGCAGTTTTTGGGCAGGGGACAATCAGCCCCAGCATTTT; abundance: .; d_gene: .; j_gene: TRBJ1-5; v_gene: TRBV27
CDR3aa: CASSPEGDRALNEQFF; CDR3nt: TGCGCCAGCAGCCCCGAGGGGGACAGGGCACTCAATGAGCAGTTCTTC; abundance: few; d_gene: TRBD1; j_gene: TRBJ2-1; v_gene: TRBV4-3
CDR3aa: CAIRPSSGNTIYF; CDR3nt: TGTGCCATCAGGCCCAGTTCTGGAAACACCATATATTTT; abundance: .; d_gene: .; j_gene: TRBJ1-3; v_gene: TRBV10-3
CDR3aa: CASSHLAGGNEQYF; CDR3nt: TGTGCCAGCAGCCACCTAGCGGGGGGTAACGAGCAGTACTTC; abundance: few; d_gene: TRBD2; j_gene: TRBJ2-7; v_gene: TRBV5-4
CDR3aa: CASRYRGTRSNYGYTF; CDR3nt: TGTGCCAGCAGATACAGGGGAACCCGTTCTAACTATGGCTACACCTTC; abundance: .; d_gene: TRBD1; j_gene: TRBJ1-2; v_gene: TRBV13
CDR3aa: CASIPSGSTDTQYF; CDR3nt: TGTGCCAGCATACCTAGCGGGTCCACAGATACGCAGTATTTT; abundance: once; d_gene: TRBD2; j_gene: TRBJ2-3; v_gene: TRBV6-5
CDR3aa: CASSFYLRGNTGELFF; CDR3nt: TGTGCCAGCAGCTTTTACTTGCGGGGGAACACCGGGGAGCTGTTTTTT; abundance: few; d_gene: .; j_gene: TRBJ2-2; v_gene: TRBV11-2
CDR3aa: CASSAESGHTEAFF; CDR3nt: TGTGCCAGCAGCGCGGAATCAGGGCATACTGAAGCTTTCTTT; abundance: .; d_gene: .; j_gene: TRBJ1-1; v_gene: TRBV9
CDR3aa: CASSPQTSGVMQFF; CDR3nt: TGTGCCAGCAGCCCACAGACTAGCGGGGTAATGCAGTTCTTC; abundance: few; d_gene: TRBD2; j_gene: TRBJ2-1; v_gene: TRBV7-2
CDR3aa: CASSLVAGGRQGAKNIQYF; CDR3nt: TGCGCCAGCAGCTTGGTTGCGGGAGGGCGTCAAGGGGCCAAAAACATTCAGTACTTC; abundance: few; d_gene: TRBD2; j_gene: TRBJ2-4; v_gene: TRBV5-1
CDR3aa: CASSAGTSITDTQYF; CDR3nt: TGTGCCAGCAGCGCCGGGACTAGCATCACAGATACGCAGTATTTT; abundance: .; d_gene: TRBD2; j_gene: TRBJ2-3; v_gene: TRBV11-3
CDR3aa: CASSVAGPGEQYF; CDR3nt: TGTGCCAGCAGCGTGGCAGGGCCGGGGGAGCAGTACTTC; abundance: once; d_gene: .; j_gene: TRBJ2-5; v_gene: TRBV9
CDR3aa: CASSRGLAAETQYF; CDR3nt: TGCGCCAGCAGCCGGGGACTAGCGGCAGAGACCCAGTACTTC; abundance: .; d_gene: TRBD2; j_gene: TRBJ2-5; v_gene: TRBV5-1
CDR3aa: CASSLSGSSNQPQHF; CDR3nt: TGTGCCAGCAGCTTATCCGGGTCAAGCAATCAGCCCCAGCATTTT; abundance: .; d_gene: .; j_gene: TRBJ1-5; v_gene: TRBV7-6
CDR3aa: CSTRDSGNQPQHF; CDR3nt: TGCAGCACCCGGGACAGTGGGAATCAGCCCCAGCATTTT; abundance: .; d_gene: TRBD1; j_gene: TRBJ1-5; v_gene: TRBV29-1
CDR3aa: CASSYGLGGTDTQYF; CDR3nt: TGTGCCAGCAGCTATGGTCTGGGAGGCACAGATACGCAGTATTTT; abundance: .; d_gene: .; j_gene: TRBJ2-3; v_gene: TRBV5-4
CDR3aa: CASSLVVSNTEAFF; CDR3nt: TGCGCCAGCAGCTTGGTCGTCTCGAACACTGAAGCTTTCTTT; abundance: .; d_gene: .; j_gene: TRBJ1-1; v_gene: TRBV5-1
CDR3aa: CASSSVSRDISSYEQYF; CDR3nt: TGCGCCAGCAGCTCCGTTTCCCGGGACATTTCTTCTTACGAGCAGTACTTC; abundance: once; d_gene: .; j_gene: TRBJ2-7; v_gene: TRBV5-1
CDR3aa: CASSRTGGSNQPQHF; CDR3nt: TGTGCCAGCAGCCGGACAGGGGGGAGCAATCAGCCCCAGCATTTT; abundance: .; d_gene: TRBD1; j_gene: TRBJ1-5; v_gene: TRBV6-5
CDR3aa: CASSIGDRGGQDTQYF; CDR3nt: TGTGCCAGTAGTATTGGGGATCGGGGGGGCCAAGATACGCAGTATTTT; abundance: few; d_gene: TRBD2; j_gene: TRBJ2-3; v_gene: TRBV19
CDR3aa: CAWSAEKGAWYF; CDR3nt: TGTGCCTGGAGTGCTGAGAAGGGGGCTTGGTATTTT; abundance: .; d_gene: TRBD1; j_gene: TRBJ1-3; v_gene: TRBV30
CDR3aa: CASSLSGMNTEAFF; CDR3nt: TGTGCCAGCAGCTTAAGCGGCATGAACACTGAAGCTTTCTTT; abundance: .; d_gene: .; j_gene: TRBJ1-1; v_gene: TRBV7-9
CDR3aa: CASSRYPGDEQYF; CDR3nt: TGTGCTAGCAGCAGATACCCGGGTGACGAGCAGTACTTC; abundance: .; d_gene: .; j_gene: TRBJ2-7; v_gene: TRBV7-7